The next 29 T cell receptor beta chains were all read from a single sample in a study of T cells after yellow fever vaccination. TCRdb re-derived calls from the 5' RACE reads in MiXCR, one entry per CDR3 protein. This table holds 500,000 to 700,000 distinct CDR3 sequences, roughly 19% found once. The sequences come from PBMCs, collected 15 days after the yellow fever booster vaccination. All receptors come from a man aged 25-40 years who received the YFV17D yellow fever vaccine.

This clonotype has just a few counts. This chain uses TRBV21-1 with TRBJ1-1; whether TRBD1, the table's D call, matches the DNA was not checked. TRBV21-1 is a documented pseudogene. This CDR3 has 14 residues. CDR3 sequence: CASSSGGGGTEAFF. The CDR3 coding sequence is TGTGCCAGCAGCAGTGGAGGCGGGGGTACTGAAGCTTTCTTT.

The rearrangement joins TRBV6-1 to TRBJ1-6, with a possible D match to TRBD1 (5 bases). From germline, CDR1 is MNHNS and CDR2 SASEGT. This CDR3 has 17 amino acids. Trimming took off 4 bases at V and 1 base at J, with 14 bases between the two ends. CDR3 in DNA: TGTGCCAGCAGTGGCGAAAGGGGCGGGTCCTATAATTCACCCCTCCACTTT. Residues: CASSGERGGSYNSPLHF.

This clonotype showed up just a few times. The CDR3 is CASSSDRDSGNTIYF. The CDR3 DNA is TGTGCCAGCAGCTCCGACAGGGACTCTGGAAACACCATATATTTT. The V call is TRBV7-9, the J call TRBJ1-3, with TRBD1 matching 7 bases. The J segment lost 0 bases and the V segment lost 4 bases, leaving 3 bases of the junction unmatched. The CDR3 is 15 amino acids. The V gene's germline CDR1 is SEHNR and CDR2 FQNEAQ (reference sequence).

This clonotype occurred many times. The V call is TRBV3-1, the J call TRBJ1-1; 8 bases match TRBD1. The CDR3 contains 14 residues. With V trimmed by 5 bases and J by 2 bases, 4 bases remained unmatched. Germline CDR1 LGHDT, CDR2 YNNKEL (reference sequence). The chain's CDR3 is CASSDRGPNTEAFF. CDR3 coding DNA: TGTGCCAGCAGCGACAGGGGACCCAACACTGAAGCTTTCTTT.

This chain links TRBV12-3 or TRBV12-4 with TRBJ2-1; D call uncertain. CDR3 length: 16 residues. V lost 3 bases to trimming and J lost 6 bases, with 18 bases between them. CDR3 sequence: CASSFRSEAFGNEQFF. The DNA of the CDR3 is TGTGCCAGCAGTTTTCGTTCCGAAGCTTTTGGCAATGAGCAGTTCTTC.

The V and J genes are TRBV30 and TRBJ1-1; tentatively, D is TRBD1 (5 bases). The CDR3 has 13 amino acids. Germline CDR1 is GTSNPN and CDR2 is SVGIG (reference sequence). Trimming cost V 5 bases and J 1 base, with 11 bases left between them. The CDR3 DNA follows: TGTGCCTGGGGAACCCAGGGGAACACTGAAGCTTTCTTT. It codes for CAWGTQGNTEAFF.

The table lists this clonotype with a few counts. The chain joins TRBV10-3 to TRBJ2-3, with 11 bases aligning to TRBD2. Germline V gene sequence: CDR1 ENHRY, CDR2 SYGVKD. The J segment lost 0 bases and the V segment lost 6 bases, leaving 5 bases of the junction unmatched. The CDR3 is 16 amino acids. In DNA form, the CDR3 reads TGTGCCATCAGGCGACTAGCGGGGACTAGCACAGATACGCAGTATTTT. Protein: CAIRRLAGTSTDTQYF.

The genes are TRBV5-1 and TRBJ2-3; 7 bases match TRBD1. The V and J ends lost 6 bases and 3 bases, in that order; junction bases with no gene match: 7. This CDR3 spans 14 amino acids. Germline CDR1 is SGHRS and CDR2 is YFSETQ. DNA of the CDR3: TGCGCCAGCACAAGGGGGCGCGGGACAGATACGCAGTATTTT. It encodes CASTRGRGTDTQYF.

The genes are TRBV30 and TRBJ1-6, with TRBD1 matching 8 bases. The CDR3 is 15 residues long. Germline V gene lookup returns CDR1 GTSNPN and CDR2 SVGIG (reference sequence). Trimming took 3 bases from V and 5 from J; bases not matched to a gene: 6. The CDR3, as DNA: TGTGCCTGGAGCGTCGCAGGGGGCGATAATTCACCCCTCCACTTT. It encodes CAWSVAGGDNSPLHF.

This clonotype turned up a few times. V gene TRBV2 combines with J gene TRBJ2-5; D perhaps matches TRBD2 (6 bases). V was cut by 0 bases and J by 3 bases, with 14 bases left in between. The CDR3 is made up of 16 amino acids. Germline V gives CDR1 SNHLY, CDR2 FYNNEI. The CDR3 region has the DNA TGTGCCAGCAGTGAAGCGCTGGGCAGGGAGGAAGAGACCCAGTACTTC. Translation gives CASSEALGREEETQYF.

This chain links TRBV5-1 with TRBJ2-7; 7 bases are a match to TRBD1. The V segment lost 4 bases and the J segment 1 base; nucleotides outside the gene matches: 5. The germline V gene has CDR1 SGHRS and CDR2 YFSETQ. The CDR3 has 14 residues. The CDR3 sequence: CASSLWDRSYEQYF. For the CDR3, the DNA is TGCGCCAGCAGCCTATGGGACAGATCCTACGAGCAGTACTTC.

This chain links TRBV12-3 or TRBV12-4 with TRBJ2-7; 7 nucleotides align to TRBD1. This CDR3 is built from 16 residues. Trimming took 1 base from V and 4 from J; bases not matched to a gene: 10. The CDR3 bases are TGTGCCAGCAGTTTAGGAGGGACAGTGGGGAGTTACGAGCAGTACTTC. Its translation is CASSLGGTVGSYEQYF.

The chain couples TRBV19 to TRBJ2-4; D is undetermined. Germline CDR1 LNHDA, CDR2 SQIVND (reference sequence). CDR3 length equals 14 residues. V shed 3 bases and J shed 2 bases, with 8 bases lying between them. CDR3 sequence (DNA): TGTGCCAGTAGTATTGGTGGGACCAAAAACATTCAGTACTTC. Protein: CASSIGGTKNIQYF.

This clonotype was counted a few times. J is TRBJ1-2 and V is TRBV7-2; tentatively, D is TRBD1 (5 bases). The CDR3 covers 12 residues. V was cut by 1 base and J by 8 bases, with 8 bases left in between. The germline V gene has CDR1 SGHTA and CDR2 FQGNSA. CDR3 protein: CASSLDQGGYTF. Here the CDR3 DNA reads TGTGCCAGCAGCTTAGATCAGGGCGGCTACACCTTC.

The V call is TRBV7-9, the J call TRBJ2-5; 16 positions match TRBD2. From germline, CDR1 is SEHNR and CDR2 FQNEAQ (reference sequence). The CDR3 covers 17 residues. V lost 5 bases, J lost 4 bases, and 7 bases stayed unmatched. DNA of the CDR3: TGTGCCAGCAGCGGGGGACTAGCGGGAGGGCCGCTAGAGACCCAGTACTTC. It encodes CASSGGLAGGPLETQYF.

V and J are TRBV5-1 and TRBJ2-7; 8 positions agree with TRBD2. J was trimmed by 6 bases and V by 2 bases; bases with no gene match: 13. This CDR3 is 16 amino acids long. Germline V gene sequence: CDR1 SGHRS, CDR2 YFSETQ. The CDR3 protein is CASSFGAGASLSEQYF. CDR3 in DNA: TGCGCCAGCAGCTTCGGAGCGGGAGCGTCCTTATCCGAGCAGTACTTC.

The chain recombines TRBV12-3 or TRBV12-4 with TRBJ2-1, with 9 bases aligning to TRBD1. Trimming removed 1 base from V and 6 bases from J; junction bases left unmatched: 4. The CDR3 is 15 amino acids. DNA of the CDR3: TGTGCCAGCAGTTTAGGGACAGGGGTCGTCAATGAGCAGTTCTTC. Protein product: CASSLGTGVVNEQFF.

This clonotype was picked up one time. This chain connects TRBV12-3 or TRBV12-4 to TRBJ2-7, with D possibly being TRBD2 (5 bases). This CDR3 region has 12 residues. V lost 6 bases, J lost 4 bases, and 10 bases lay in between. The CDR3 sequence is CASRRTGYEQYF. CDR3 sequence (DNA): TGTGCCAGCAGAAGGACTGGGTACGAGCAGTACTTC.

In DNA form, the CDR3 reads TGTGCCAGCAGTCCACCTGGGGCCACTGAAGCTTTCTTT. Its protein product is CASSPPGATEAFF. V gene TRBV25-1 combines with J gene TRBJ1-1; D possibly corresponds to TRBD1 (5 bases). Trimming removed 5 bases at V and 4 bases at J, with 11 bases between. CDR3 length: 13 amino acids. From germline, CDR1 is MGHDK and CDR2 SYGVNS.

This clonotype was recorded a few times. The J gene is TRBJ2-1, the V gene TRBV12-3 or TRBV12-4, with 11 bases identical to TRBD2. The J segment lost 4 bases and the V segment lost 6 bases, leaving 5 bases of the junction unmatched. This CDR3 has 15 amino acids. As DNA, the CDR3 is TGTGCCAGCAGCTCTGTAGCGGGAGGGTACAATGAGCAGTTCTTC. It specifies CASSSVAGGYNEQFF.

This clonotype was detected only once. V is TRBV7-2 and J is TRBJ2-1; tentatively, D is TRBD1 or TRBD2 (6 bases each). The CDR3 totals 13 residues. From germline, CDR1 is SGHTA and CDR2 FQGNSA. The V gene lost 7 bases and the J gene lost 7 bases, with 14 bases spanning the gap. The CDR3 protein is CASTLWGANEQFF. The CDR3 nucleotides are TGTGCCAGCACCCTCTGGGGGGCTAATGAGCAGTTCTTC.

This clonotype appeared a single time. This chain links TRBV19 with TRBJ2-1; TRBD2 matches at 11 bases. Germline-derived CDR1 and CDR2 are LNHDA and SQIVND (reference sequence). The CDR3 contains 20 residues. The junction had 15 bases not matched to a gene; V was cut back by 4 bases and J by 1 base. Here the CDR3 DNA reads TGTGCCAGTAGTACCACGACTAGCGGGATTTTCGTCAGGTCCTACAATGAGCAGTTCTTC. Translated, it gives CASSTTTSGIFVRSYNEQFF. Full variable domain (remainder filled in from reference TRBV19 and TRBJ2-1): DGGITQSPKYLFRKEGQNVTLSCEQNLNHDAMYWYRQDPGQGLRLIYYSQIVNDFQKGDIAEGYSVSREKKESFPLTVTSAQKNPTAFYLCASSTTTSGIFVRSYNEQFFGPGTRLTVL.

This chain connects TRBV6-2 or TRBV6-3 to TRBJ2-7; D gene unclear. The CDR3 consists of 16 residues. The germline V gene encodes CDR1 MNHEY and CDR2 SVGEGT. Trimming left V 2 bases short and J 3 bases short, with 17 bases between. In DNA form, the CDR3 reads TGTGCCAGCAGTTACCCTATTGGGTTAGGCGACTACGAGCAGTACTTC. Translating it yields CASSYPIGLGDYEQYF.

The genes are TRBV6-5 and TRBJ2-5, with D perhaps TRBD2 (7 bases). There are 14 residues in the CDR3. Germline V gives CDR1 MNHEY, CDR2 SVGAGI. V gave up 4 bases and J gave up 5 bases, with 14 bases separating them. For the CDR3, the DNA is TGTGCCAGCAGTTTCAAGGGGGGGCAGGAGACCCAGTACTTC. Translation: CASSFKGGQETQYF.

The rearrangement joins TRBV28 to TRBJ2-3, with 9 bases fitting TRBD2. This CDR3 has 14 amino acids. V dropped 5 bases and J dropped 5; count of bases not matched to a gene: 5. Germline CDR1 MDHEN, CDR2 SYDVKM. The CDR3 bases are TGTGCCAGCAGTGTTAGCGGGAGTGTAGATACGCAGTATTTT. It yields the protein CASSVSGSVDTQYF.

In its sample, this clonotype was seen once. The J gene is TRBJ1-1, the V gene TRBV12-3 or TRBV12-4; D call uncertain. The length of the CDR3 is 14 residues. V dropped 6 bases and J dropped 0 bases, with 11 bases sitting between them. The CDR3 protein is CASSHFGMNTEAFF. The CDR3 nucleotides are TGTGCCAGCAGCCACTTCGGAATGAACACTGAAGCTTTCTTT.

This sequence joins TRBV7-2 and TRBJ2-6, with 12 bases lining up with TRBD1. V shed 0 bases, J shed 3 bases, and the junction held 6 bases outside the gene matches. The CDR3 is 19 residues long. Germline-derived CDR1 and CDR2 are SGHTA and FQGNSA. In nucleotides, the CDR3 is TGTGCCAGCAGCTTAGCCCCGGGACAGGGGGCTAATGGGGCCAACGTCCTGACTTTC. Amino acids: CASSLAPGQGANGANVLTF.

In its sample, this clonotype was seen a few times. The gene calls are TRBV7-8 and TRBJ2-2, with TRBD1 identical over 7 bases. V gave up 9 bases and J gave up 4 bases; unmatched junction bases: 8. In germline, CDR1 is SGHVS, CDR2 FQNEAQ. The CDR3 extends over 14 amino acids. The CDR3 is CASIDRVGTGELFF. The CDR3 DNA reads as TGTGCCAGTATTGACAGGGTGGGCACCGGGGAGCTGTTTTTT.

The chain couples TRBV10-2 to TRBJ2-5, with no clear D. Germline V gene data show CDR1 as WSHSY and CDR2 as SAAADI. The V gene lost 1 base and the J gene lost 8 bases, with 5 bases spanning the gap. The CDR3 length is 11 residues. The CDR3 DNA sequence: TGCGCCAGCAGTGAGTTAGGAACCCAGTACTTC. Its translation is CASSELGTQYF.